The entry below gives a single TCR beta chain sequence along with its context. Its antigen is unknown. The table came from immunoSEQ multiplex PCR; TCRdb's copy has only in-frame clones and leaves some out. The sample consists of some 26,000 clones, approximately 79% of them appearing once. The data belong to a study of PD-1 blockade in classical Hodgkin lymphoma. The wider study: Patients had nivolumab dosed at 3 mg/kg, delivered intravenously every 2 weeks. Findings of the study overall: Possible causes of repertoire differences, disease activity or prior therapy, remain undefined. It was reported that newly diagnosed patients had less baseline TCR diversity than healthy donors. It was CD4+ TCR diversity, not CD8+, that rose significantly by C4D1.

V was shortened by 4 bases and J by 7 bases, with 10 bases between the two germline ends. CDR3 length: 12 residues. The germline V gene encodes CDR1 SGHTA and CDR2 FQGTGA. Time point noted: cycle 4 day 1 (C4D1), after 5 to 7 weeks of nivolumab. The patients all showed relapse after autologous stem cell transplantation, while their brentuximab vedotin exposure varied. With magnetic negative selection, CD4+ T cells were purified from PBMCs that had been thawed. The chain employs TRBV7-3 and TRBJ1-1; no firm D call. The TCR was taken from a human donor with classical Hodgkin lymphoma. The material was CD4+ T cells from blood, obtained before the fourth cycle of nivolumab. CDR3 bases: TGTGCCAGCAGCTCCTCTGGGCGTGAAGCTTTCTTT. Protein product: CASSSSGREAFF.